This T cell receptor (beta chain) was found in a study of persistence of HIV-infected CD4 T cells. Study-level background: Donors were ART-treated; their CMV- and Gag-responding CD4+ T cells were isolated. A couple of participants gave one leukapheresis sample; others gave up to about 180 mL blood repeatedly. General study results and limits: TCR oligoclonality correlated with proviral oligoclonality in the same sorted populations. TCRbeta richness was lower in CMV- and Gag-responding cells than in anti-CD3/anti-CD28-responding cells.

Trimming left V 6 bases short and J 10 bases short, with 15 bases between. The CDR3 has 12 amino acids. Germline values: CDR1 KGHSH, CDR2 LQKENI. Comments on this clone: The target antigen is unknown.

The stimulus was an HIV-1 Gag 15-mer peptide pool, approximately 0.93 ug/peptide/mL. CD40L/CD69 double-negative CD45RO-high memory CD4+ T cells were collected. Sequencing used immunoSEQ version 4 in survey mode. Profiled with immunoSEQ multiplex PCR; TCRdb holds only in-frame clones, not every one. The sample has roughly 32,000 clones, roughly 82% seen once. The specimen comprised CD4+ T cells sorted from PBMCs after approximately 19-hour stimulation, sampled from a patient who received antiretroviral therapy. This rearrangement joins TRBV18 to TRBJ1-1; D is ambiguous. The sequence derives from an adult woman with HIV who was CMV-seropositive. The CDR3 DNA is TGTGCCAGCTCCCAAGACGGATTCAGAGCTTTCTTT. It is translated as CASSQDGFRAFF. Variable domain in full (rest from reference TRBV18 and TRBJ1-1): NAGVMQNPRHLVRRRGQEARLRCSPMKGHSHVYWYRQLPEEGLKFMVYLQKENIIDESGMPKERFSAEFPKEGPSILRIQQVVRGDSAAYFCASSQDGFRAFFGQGTRLTVV.